These T cell receptor beta chains were read from a single sample in a study of blood T cell repertoires in COVID-19. TCRdb's table, derived via immunoSEQ multiplex PCR, lists solely in-frame clones and lacks some. The top ten clones hold approximately 7.6% of a sample with about 200,000 clones, roughly 90% of them seen once. Sample: PBMCs or T cells enriched from blood (not recorded which). The receptors stem from a woman aged 18-30 years who had recovered from COVID-19. The CDR3 runs from the conserved cysteine through the conserved F or W. D genes are given only for firm matches. Size is omitted from some rows. Given values are once, few, many or a class for expanded clones.

D: NA
J: TRBJ2-7
size: few
V: TRBV5-6
CDR3: CASSLATSYEQYF
DNA: TGTGCCAGCAGCTTGGCTACCTCCTACGAGCAGTACTTC

D: NA
J: TRBJ1-1
size: NA
V: TRBV6-5
CDR3: CASSYGFGVNTEAFF
DNA: TGTGCCAGCAGTTACGGGTTCGGGGTTAACACTGAAGCTTTCTTT

D: TRBD1
J: TRBJ1-3
size: NA
V: TRBV11-3
CDR3: CASSHTGQGASGNTIYF
DNA: TGTGCCAGCAGCCACACGGGGCAGGGGGCCTCTGGAAACACCATATATTTT

D: TRBD1
J: TRBJ1-1
size: once
V: TRBV25-1
CDR3: CASSEYGQGNTEAFF
DNA: TGTGCCAGCAGTGAATATGGACAGGGCAACACTGAAGCTTTCTTT

D: TRBD1
J: TRBJ2-1
size: NA
V: TRBV29-1
CDR3: CSAPLRDRTYNEQFF
DNA: TGCAGCGCCCCTCTTAGGGACAGGACCTACAATGAGCAGTTCTTC

D: TRBD2
J: TRBJ2-7
size: NA
V: TRBV7-7
CDR3: CASSFSSGGSYEQYF
DNA: TGTGCCAGCAGCTTTTCGAGCGGGGGCTCCTACGAGCAGTACTTC

D: NA
J: TRBJ2-5
size: once
V: TRBV14
CDR3: CASSQNGETQYF
DNA: TGTGCCAGCAGCCAAAACGGGGAGACCCAGTACTTC

D: TRBD1
J: TRBJ1-6
size: NA
V: TRBV7-9
CDR3: CATKRGDSKSRTNNSPLHF
DNA: TGTGCCACCAAGCGGGGGGACAGTAAATCCAGAACAAATAATTCACCCCTCCACTTT

D: TRBD2
J: TRBJ2-1
size: NA
V: TRBV24-1
CDR3: CATSDLPGLTYNEQFF
DNA: TGTGCCACCAGTGATTTGCCGGGACTAACCTACAATGAGCAGTTCTTC

D: NA
J: TRBJ1-1
size: few
V: TRBV2
CDR3: CASSSTLNTEAFF
DNA: TGTGCCAGCAGTTCGACATTGAACACTGAAGCTTTCTTT